The 32 T cell receptor beta chains below were found in one sample sequenced in a study of tumor and adjacent non-tumor tissue in lung cancer. No cell sorting was done before RNA was extracted from the tissue. A modified ARM-PCR protocol with three rounds of nested PCR amplified TCRbeta. MiXCR was run by TCRdb on the multiplex PCR reads, yielding one entry per CDR3 protein. Among approximately 150,000 distinct CDR3 sequences listed, around 67% were seen once. Sequenced material: lung tumor tissue. These receptor sequences come from a man aged 55 to 70 with small cell lung cancer.

With regard to this clonotype: The germline gene is not matched at one end of the junction; a read error may be the cause. The chain couples TRBV12-3 or TRBV12-4 to TRBJ2-2; D may be TRBD2 (5 bases). CDR3 length: 13 amino acids. The CDR3 region is CASRRLITGKLFF. CDR3 nucleotide sequence: TGTGCCAGCAGACGACTAATTACCGGGAAGCTGTTTTTT.

The sample holds a few counts of this clonotype. The chain uses TRBV29-1 and TRBJ1-2, with D unclear. This CDR3 contains 12 residues. V lost 7 bases, J lost 0 bases, and 9 bases lay in between. Germline V gene sequence: CDR1 SQVTM, CDR2 ANQGSEA. The CDR3 spells CSAKGTNYGYTF. The CDR3 DNA reads TGCAGCGCAAAGGGCACTAACTATGGCTACACCTTC.

On this clonotype itself: One junction end disagrees with the germline gene, perhaps due to a read error. The rearrangement links TRBV18 to TRBJ2-7; 7 nucleotides align to TRBD1. The CDR3 totals 13 residues. Germline V lookup: CDR1 KGHSH, CDR2 LQKENI. CDR3 loop: CASSRGQTYKQYF. In DNA, the CDR3 is TGCGCCAGCTCCCGGGGACAGACCTACAAGCAGTACTTC.

The chain couples TRBV29-1 to TRBJ1-2; D is unclear. This CDR3 is built from 12 residues. The V end lost 8 bases, the J end lost 6 bases, and 16 bases lay between the germline ends. Germline V gene data show CDR1 as SQVTM and CDR2 as ANQGSEA. The CDR3 nucleotides read TGCAGCATCCGAGGCGATGAGCATGGCTACACCTTC. Encoded protein: CSIRGDEHGYTF.

As for this clonotype: Sequence at one end of the junction differs from germline and may be a read error. The V and J genes are TRBV20-1 and TRBJ1-4; tentative D call: TRBD1 (5 bases). This CDR3 comprises 15 residues. Germline V lookup: CDR1 DFQATT, CDR2 SNEGSKA (reference sequence). As DNA, the CDR3 is TGCAGTGCTAGAGACTCGGCGACAGAGAATGAAAAACTGTTTTTC. Its translation: CSARDSATENEKLFF.

In its sample, this clonotype was seen many times. V is TRBV6-5 and J is TRBJ2-1, with 8 bases fitting TRBD1. The CDR3 is 14 residues long. The germline V gene encodes CDR1 MNHEY and CDR2 SVGAGI. Trimming cost V 5 bases and J 6 bases; bases outside gene matches: 6. CDR3 residues: CASSRTGTINEQFF. The CDR3 DNA reads TGTGCCAGCAGTCGGACAGGGACCATCAATGAGCAGTTCTTC.

The chain links TRBV27 to TRBJ1-4; 7 bases agree with TRBD1. Losses at the gene ends were 2 bases for V and 8 bases for J; bases not matched to a gene: 2. The CDR3 is made up of 13 amino acids. CDR1 MNHEY and CDR2 SMNVEV come from the germline V gene (reference sequence). CDR3: CASSLEGAEKLFF. The CDR3 DNA sequence: TGTGCCAGCAGTTTAGAGGGGGCGGAAAAACTGTTTTTT.

A note on this clonotype: Germline is not matched at one junction end, which may reflect a read error. The genes are TRBV11-2 and TRBJ1-5; D gene ambiguous. From germline, CDR1 is SGHAT and CDR2 FQNNGV. This CDR3 contains 13 residues. CDR3: CVSSLSEDQPQHF. In nucleotides, the CDR3 is TGTGTCAGCAGCTTATCGGAGGATCAGCCCCAGCATTTT.

Ten or more counts support this clonotype. The chain uses TRBV29-1 and TRBJ2-7, with no clear D. Trimming left V 1 base short and J 0 bases short, with 10 bases between. The CDR3 runs 14 residues. The V gene's germline CDR1 is SQVTM and CDR2 ANQGSEA. The DNA for the CDR3 is TGCAGCGTTGAAGGCGATGGGATCTCCTACGAGCAGTACTTC. Amino acid sequence: CSVEGDGISYEQYF.

The chain couples TRBV11-1 to TRBJ2-1, with 7 bases that match TRBD1. The germline V gene has CDR1 SGHAT and CDR2 FQDESV (reference sequence). V gave up 9 bases and J gave up 7 bases; unmatched junction bases: 18. This CDR3 has 16 amino acids. This chain's CDR3 is CARRTFGEGGYNEQFF. CDR3 bases: TGTGCCAGGAGAACTTTTGGGGAAGGGGGCTATAATGAGCAGTTCTTC. Together with reference TRBV11-1 and TRBJ2-1, the CDR3 gives the full variable domain: EAEVAQSPRYKITEKSQAVAFWCDPISGHATLYWYRQILGQGPELLVQFQDESVVDDSQLPKDRFSAERLKGVDSTLKIQPAELGDSAMYLCARRTFGEGGYNEQFFGPGTRLTVL.

Details on this clonotype: At one end the junction does not follow the germline gene, possibly because of a read error. The CDR3 spells CASSMGQANTEAFF. The CDR3, as DNA: TGCGCCAGCAGCATGGGACAGGCGAACACTGAAGCTTTCTTT. The gene calls are TRBV6-2 or TRBV6-3 and TRBJ1-1, with TRBD1 matching over 8 bases. The V gene's germline CDR1 is MNHEY and CDR2 SVGEGT. The CDR3 has 14 amino acids.

As for this clonotype: Likely a read error: the CDR3 ends without its conserved phenylalanine or tryptophan. Because the CDR3's place on the DNA is in doubt, the DNA is left out and the CDR3 is given as listed by TCRdb. This chain joins TRBV11-2 and TRBJ2-7; TRBD2, the table's D call, lacks a check against the DNA. CDR1 is SGHAT and CDR2 is FQNNGV in the germline V gene. 15 amino acids form the CDR3, both terminal residues included. The chain's CDR3 is CASSLASSESYEEYI.

This clonotype was seen only a few times. A much larger clone lies a single base off, so this may be a read error. V usage is TRBV11-2 and J usage is TRBJ2-1; the match to TRBD2 covers 8 bases. The CDR3 spans 14 residues. Germline V gene data show CDR1 as SGHAT and CDR2 as FQNNGV. Trimming took 1 base from V and 13 from J; bases not matched to a gene: 9. The CDR3, as DNA: TGTGCCAGCAGCTTAGGGAGCGGGAGTGTCTATCAGTTCTTC. This encodes CASSLGSGSVYQFF.

This clonotype was seen only once. The junction departs from the called germline gene at one end, perhaps through a read error. The chain is built from TRBV11-2 and TRBJ1-6; D gene ambiguous. CDR1 is SGHAT, CDR2 FQNNGV, per germline. The CDR3 consists of 14 residues. In DNA, the CDR3 is TGTGCCAGCAGCCTACGAACTTATAATTCACCCCCCCACTTT. It codes for CASSLRTYNSPPHF. Using reference TRBV11-2 and TRBJ1-6 for the parts outside the CDR3, the full variable domain is EAGVAQSPRYKIIEKRQSVAFWCNPISGHATLYWYQQILGQGPKLLIQFQNNGVVDDSQLPKDRFSAERLKGVDSTLKIQPAKLEDSAVYLCASSLRTYNSPPHFGNGTRLTVT.

CDR3 in DNA: TGCGCCAGCAGCCCGACAGTTCAGAACACTGAAGCTTTCTTT. As protein: CASSPTVQNTEAFF. The chain employs TRBV5-1 and TRBJ1-1, with D perhaps TRBD1 (5 bases). The V and J ends lost 4 bases and 1 base respectively, with 11 bases between them. The CDR3 totals 14 residues. Germline lookup yields CDR1 SGHRS and CDR2 YFSETQ.

Points on this clonotype: This may be a read error: a much more frequent sequence differs by one nucleotide. The chain recombines TRBV29-1 with TRBJ1-5; no clear D. The CDR3 is made up of 13 amino acids. In germline, CDR1 is SQVTM, CDR2 ANQGSEA. Trimming left V 4 bases short and J 4 bases short, with 11 bases between. For the CDR3, the DNA is TGCAGCGTTGGTGGTTATAGAAATCAGCCCCAGCATTTT. It is translated as CSVGGYRNQPQHF.

The chain is built from TRBV7-3 and TRBJ2-7; D uncertain. Germline V CDR1 and CDR2: SGHTA, FQGTGA. V was clipped by 1 base and J by 4 bases, with 11 bases between them. CDR3 size: 14 residues. The chain's CDR3 is CASSLKDSQYEQYF. CDR3 bases: TGTGCCAGCAGCTTAAAGGATAGCCAGTACGAGCAGTACTTC.

For this clonotype: Since a much larger clone is just one base distant, this may be a read error. The chain couples TRBV6-2 or TRBV6-3 to TRBJ1-2, with D perhaps TRBD1 (5 bases). Germline V gene data show CDR1 as MNHEY and CDR2 as SVGEGT. The CDR3 is 15 amino acids. The CDR3 loop is CSSRTPGPGELGYTF. The CDR3 DNA reads TGTTCCAGCAGAACTCCGGGACCGGGGGAGTTGGGCTACACCTTC.

This chain connects TRBV6-5 to TRBJ1-1, with 7 nucleotides matching TRBD1. The CDR3 is 13 amino acids. Germline V gene data show CDR1 as MNHEY and CDR2 as SVGAGI. The CDR3 reads CTPHRETGTEAFF. The CDR3 nucleotides read TGTACCCCCCACCGGGAGACAGGGACTGAAGCTTTCTTT.

Only a few counts were recorded for this clonotype. V and J are TRBV4-2 and TRBJ2-4, with a possible D match to TRBD1 (6 bases). This CDR3 is built from 18 residues. Germline V CDR1 and CDR2: LGHNA, YNFKEQ. With 0 bases removed from V and 8 bases from J, the gap between germline ends came to 23 bases. Here the CDR3 reads CASSQDVRPGQPRDIQYF. In DNA, the CDR3 is TGTGCCAGCAGCCAAGATGTGCGCCCAGGACAGCCTAGAGACATTCAGTACTTC.

On this clonotype: As the CDR3 is not closed by the conserved phenylalanine or tryptophan, this likely results from a read error. The V and J genes are TRBV11-2 and TRBJ2-5, with 12 bases fitting TRBD2. The ends lost 7 bases at V and 3 bases at J; junction bases unmatched: 9. Germline CDR1 SGHAT, CDR2 FQNNGV. This CDR3 region has 16 residues. The CDR3 DNA sequence: TGTGCCAGCAACTCCCTAGCGGGAGGGGCCGAAGAGACCCAGTACGTC. Encoded protein: CASNSLAGGAEETQYV.

This clonotype was observed many times. The gene calls are TRBV6-5 and TRBJ2-7, with 8 bases that match TRBD2. Per the germline V gene, CDR1 is MNHEY and CDR2 is SVGAGI. The CDR3 is made up of 15 amino acids. Unmatched junction bases numbered 7, after V lost 2 bases and J lost 4 bases. The CDR3 DNA reads as TGTGCCAGCAGTTACAGTAGCGGGATGGGTTACGAGCAGTACTTC. It yields the protein CASSYSSGMGYEQYF.

At least ten counts were recorded for this clonotype. This chain links TRBV30 with TRBJ2-5; D gene ambiguous. V dropped 1 base and J dropped 1 base, with 4 bases sitting between them. CDR3 size: 12 residues. Looked up from germline, CDR1 is GTSNPN and CDR2 is SVGIG (reference sequence). The CDR3 is CAWSGGQETQYF. The CDR3 DNA follows: TGTGCCTGGAGTGGTGGCCAAGAGACCCAGTACTTC.

In regard to this clonotype: This could be a read error, since a much larger clone is one nucleotide away. The V call is TRBV12-3 or TRBV12-4, the J call TRBJ2-3, with no clear D. The CDR3 spans 15 residues. CDR3 protein: CASSQLAIGTATQYF. Written as DNA, the CDR3 is TGTGCCAGCAGTCAGCTGGCGATAGGCACAGCTACGCAGTATTTT.

Comment on this clonotype: A junction end diverges from the germline sequence, so it may reflect a read error. The CDR3 region is CASSEGTAYSGASVLTF. The CDR3 bases are TGTGCCAGCAGCGAAGGGACAGCCTACTCTGGGGCCAGCGTCCTGACTTTC. The chain combines TRBV12-3 or TRBV12-4 with TRBJ2-6, with TRBD1 matching over 7 bases. The CDR3 extends over 17 amino acids.

Details on this clonotype: This may be a read error: a much more frequent sequence differs by one nucleotide. This chain joins TRBV6-5 and TRBJ1-4, with a tentative D call TRBD1 (5 bases). CDR1 and CDR2 from the germline V gene are MNHEY and SVGAGI. The CDR3 length is 16 residues. The CDR3 loop reads CVSSYGHPSGGEKLFF. For the CDR3, the DNA is TGTGTCAGCAGTTATGGACACCCCTCGGGAGGTGAAAAACTGTTTTTT.

Note on this clonotype: One end of the junction fails to match germline, which may point to a read error. The rearrangement uses TRBV7-8 and TRBJ1-4; D might be TRBD1 (5 bases). The CDR3 sequence is 15 residues long. Germline V gene sequence: CDR1 SGHVS, CDR2 FQNEAQ. The CDR3 bases are TGTGTCAGCAGCTTAGGGGCGATCGCTAATGAAAAACTGTTTTTT. Its translation is CVSSLGAIANEKLFF.

This clonotype was counted only a few times. The V and J genes are TRBV6-1 and TRBJ1-5; D perhaps matches TRBD1 (6 bases). V was trimmed by 4 bases and J by 7 bases, leaving 17 bases between them. The CDR3 runs to 15 residues. Germline CDR1 and CDR2: MNHNS and SASEGT. The CDR3 coding sequence is TGTGCCAGCAGTGCTGAACAGGGAGGAAGACAGCCCCAGCATTTT. It specifies CASSAEQGGRQPQHF.

This clonotype was seen ten or more times. The rearrangement links TRBV5-6 to TRBJ1-5, with a tentative D call TRBD1 (5 bases). Germline CDR1 reads SGHDT; CDR2 reads YYEEEE. V dropped 1 base and J dropped 5 bases, with 13 bases sitting between them. This CDR3 comprises 15 residues. CDR3 bases: TGTGCCAGCAGCTTGACAGGAGGGATCTATCAGCCCCAGCATTTT. Translated, it gives CASSLTGGIYQPQHF. Drawing the rest from reference TRBV5-6 and TRBJ1-5, the complete variable domain is DAGVTQSPTHLIKTRGQQVTLRCSPKSGHDTVSWYQQALGQGPQFIFQYYEEEERQRGNFPDRFSGHQFPNYSSELNVNALLLGDSALYLCASSLTGGIYQPQHFGDGTRLSIL.

This chain uses TRBV20-1 with TRBJ1-2, with D uncertain. The germline V and J ends were trimmed by 6 bases and 4 bases, with 18 bases remaining between them. Germline CDR1 reads DFQATT; CDR2 reads SNEGSKA (reference sequence). The CDR3 is 14 amino acids. The CDR3 DNA reads as TGCAGTGCCCATCCCGACAACCTCTTCTATGGCTACACCTTC. Protein: CSAHPDNLFYGYTF.

In its sample, this clonotype was seen a few times. At one end the junction does not follow the germline gene, possibly because of a read error. The chain employs TRBV11-2 and TRBJ2-5; possibly TRBD1 for D (5 bases). In germline, CDR1 is SGHAT, CDR2 FQNNGV. This CDR3 region has 14 residues. CDR3 region: CVSNLAGSKETQYF. The CDR3 region has the DNA TGTGTCAGCAACTTAGCAGGGTCCAAAGAGACCCAGTACTTC.

V is TRBV20-1 and J is TRBJ1-1; D not certain. V was clipped by 7 bases and J by 2 bases, with 8 bases between them. This CDR3 has 11 amino acids. CDR1 and CDR2 from the germline V gene are DFQATT and SNEGSKA (reference sequence). The CDR3 protein is CSVTPNTEAFF. The CDR3 nucleotides are TGCAGTGTCACCCCCAACACTGAAGCTTTCTTT.